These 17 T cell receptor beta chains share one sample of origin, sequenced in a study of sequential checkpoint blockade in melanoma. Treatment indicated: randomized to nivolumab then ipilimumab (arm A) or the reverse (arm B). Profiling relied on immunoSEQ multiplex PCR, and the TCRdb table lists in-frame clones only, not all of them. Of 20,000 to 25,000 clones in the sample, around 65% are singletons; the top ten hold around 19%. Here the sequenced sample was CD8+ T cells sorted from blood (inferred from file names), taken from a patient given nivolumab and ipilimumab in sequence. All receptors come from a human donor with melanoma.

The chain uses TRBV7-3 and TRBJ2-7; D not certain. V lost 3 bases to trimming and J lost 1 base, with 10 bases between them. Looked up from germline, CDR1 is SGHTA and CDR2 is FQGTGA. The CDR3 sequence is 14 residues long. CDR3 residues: CASSFGGGSYEQYF. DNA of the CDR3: TGTGCCAGCAGCTTCGGCGGCGGATCCTACGAGCAGTACTTC.

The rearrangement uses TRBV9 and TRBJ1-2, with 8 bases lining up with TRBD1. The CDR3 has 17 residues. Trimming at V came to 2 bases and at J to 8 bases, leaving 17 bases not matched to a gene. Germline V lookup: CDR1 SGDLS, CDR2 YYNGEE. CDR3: CASSVRPGTGSLYGYTF. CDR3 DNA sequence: TGTGCCAGCAGCGTGCGACCCGGGACAGGTTCCCTCTACGGCTACACCTTC.

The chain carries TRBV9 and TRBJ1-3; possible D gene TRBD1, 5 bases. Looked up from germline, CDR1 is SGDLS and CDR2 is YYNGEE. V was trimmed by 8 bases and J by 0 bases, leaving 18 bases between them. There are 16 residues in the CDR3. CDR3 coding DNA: TGTGCCAGTGGCGGAAACAGGTTGGACTCTGGAAACACCATATATTTT. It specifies CASGGNRLDSGNTIYF. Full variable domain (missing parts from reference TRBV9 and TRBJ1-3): DSGVTQTPKHLITATGQRVTLRCSPRSGDLSVYWYQQSLDQGLQFLIQYYNGEERAKGNILERFSAQQFPDLHSELNLSSLELGDSALYFCASGGNRLDSGNTIYFGEGSWLTVV.

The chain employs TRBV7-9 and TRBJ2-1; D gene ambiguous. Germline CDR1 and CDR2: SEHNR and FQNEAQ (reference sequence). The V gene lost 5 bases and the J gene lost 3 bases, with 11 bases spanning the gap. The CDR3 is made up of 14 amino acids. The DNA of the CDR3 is TGTGCCAGCAGCGCGAGGAACGACTACAATGAGCAGTTCTTC. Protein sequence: CASSARNDYNEQFF.

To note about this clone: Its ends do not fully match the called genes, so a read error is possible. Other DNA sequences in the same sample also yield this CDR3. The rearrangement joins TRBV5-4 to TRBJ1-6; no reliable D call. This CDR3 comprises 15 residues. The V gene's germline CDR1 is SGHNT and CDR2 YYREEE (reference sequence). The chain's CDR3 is CASSQDGVGNSPLHF. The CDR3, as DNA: TGCGCCAGCAGCCAAGACGGCGTCGGGAATTCACCCCTCCACTTT.

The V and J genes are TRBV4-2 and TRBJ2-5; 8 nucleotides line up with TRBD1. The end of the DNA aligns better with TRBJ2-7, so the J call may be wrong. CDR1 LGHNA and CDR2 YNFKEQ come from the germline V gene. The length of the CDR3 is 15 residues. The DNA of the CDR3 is TGTGCCAGCAGCCAAACCCAGGACAGGGCCTACGAGCAGTACTTC. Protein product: CASSQTQDRAYEQYF.

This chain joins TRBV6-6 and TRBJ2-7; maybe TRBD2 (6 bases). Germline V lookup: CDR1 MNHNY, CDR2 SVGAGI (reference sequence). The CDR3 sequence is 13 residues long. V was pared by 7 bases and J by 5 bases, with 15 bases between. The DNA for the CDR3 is TGTGCCAGCAATATGCCCCGGGAGAACGAGCAGTACTTC. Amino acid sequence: CASNMPRENEQYF.

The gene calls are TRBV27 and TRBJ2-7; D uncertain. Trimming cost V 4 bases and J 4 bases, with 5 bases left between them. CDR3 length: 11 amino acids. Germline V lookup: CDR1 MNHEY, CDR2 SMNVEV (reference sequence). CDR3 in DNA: TGTGCCAGCAGTTCGAGTTACGAGCAGTACTTC. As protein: CASSSSYEQYF.

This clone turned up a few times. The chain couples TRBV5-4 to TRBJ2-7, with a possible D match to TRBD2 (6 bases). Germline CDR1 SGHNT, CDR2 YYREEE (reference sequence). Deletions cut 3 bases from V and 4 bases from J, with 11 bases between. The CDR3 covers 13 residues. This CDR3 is CASSSWEDYEQYF. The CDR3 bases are TGTGCCAGCAGCTCGTGGGAGGATTACGAGCAGTACTTC.

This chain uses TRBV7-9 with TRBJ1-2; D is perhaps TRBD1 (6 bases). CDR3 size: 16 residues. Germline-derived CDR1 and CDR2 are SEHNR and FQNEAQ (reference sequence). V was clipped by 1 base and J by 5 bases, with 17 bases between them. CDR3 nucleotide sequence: TGTGCCAGCAGCTTAGTCGGGCAGGGGAGCGTATATGGCTACACCTTC. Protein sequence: CASSLVGQGSVYGYTF.

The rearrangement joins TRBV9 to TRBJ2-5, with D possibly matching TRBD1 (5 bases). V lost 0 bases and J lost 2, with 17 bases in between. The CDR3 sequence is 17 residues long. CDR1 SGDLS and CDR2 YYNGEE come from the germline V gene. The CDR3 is CASSVGGSGPAQETQYF. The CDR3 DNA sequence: TGTGCCAGCAGCGTAGGGGGCAGTGGACCCGCACAAGAGACCCAGTACTTC.

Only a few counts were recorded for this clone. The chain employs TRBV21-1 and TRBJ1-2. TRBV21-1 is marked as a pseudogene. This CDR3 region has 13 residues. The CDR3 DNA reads TGTGCCAGCAGCAAAGACGGGGATGGTGGCTACACCTTC. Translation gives CASSKDGDGGYTF.

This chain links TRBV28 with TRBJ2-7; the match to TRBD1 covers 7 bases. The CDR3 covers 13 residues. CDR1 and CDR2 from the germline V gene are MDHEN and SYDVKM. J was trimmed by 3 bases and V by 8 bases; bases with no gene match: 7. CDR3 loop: CASGGQCLYEQYV. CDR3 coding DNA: TGTGCCAGCGGGGGACAGTGTCTCTACGAGCAGTACGTC.

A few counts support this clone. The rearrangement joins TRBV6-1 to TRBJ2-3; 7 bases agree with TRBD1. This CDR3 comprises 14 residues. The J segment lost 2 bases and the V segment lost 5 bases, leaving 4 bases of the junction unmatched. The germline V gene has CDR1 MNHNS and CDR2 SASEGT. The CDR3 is CASSTGQHTDTQYF. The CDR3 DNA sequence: TGTGCCAGCAGTACGGGACAGCACACAGATACGCAGTATTTT.

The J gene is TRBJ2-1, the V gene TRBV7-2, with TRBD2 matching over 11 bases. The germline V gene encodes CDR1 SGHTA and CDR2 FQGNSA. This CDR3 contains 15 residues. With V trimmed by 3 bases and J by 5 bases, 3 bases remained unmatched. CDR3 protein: CASSLTSGINNEQFF. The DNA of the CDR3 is TGTGCCAGCAGCTTGACTAGCGGGATCAACAATGAGCAGTTCTTC. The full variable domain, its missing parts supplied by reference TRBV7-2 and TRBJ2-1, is GAGVSQSPSNKVTEKGKDVELRCDPISGHTALYWYRQSLGQGLEFLIYFQGNSAPDKSGLPSDRFSAERTGGSVSTLTIQRTQQEDSAVYLCASSLTSGINNEQFFGPGTRLTVL.

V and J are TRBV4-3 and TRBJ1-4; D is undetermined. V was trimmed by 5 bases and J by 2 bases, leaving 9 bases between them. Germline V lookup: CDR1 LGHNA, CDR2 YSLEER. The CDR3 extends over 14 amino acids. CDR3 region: CASSGSATNEKLFF. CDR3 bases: TGCGCCAGCAGCGGATCAGCGACTAATGAAAAACTGTTTTTT.

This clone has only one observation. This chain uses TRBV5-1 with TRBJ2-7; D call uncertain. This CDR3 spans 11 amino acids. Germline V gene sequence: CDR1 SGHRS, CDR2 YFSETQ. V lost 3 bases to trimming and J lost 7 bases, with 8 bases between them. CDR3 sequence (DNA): TGCGCCAGCAGCTCCTTGACTGAGCAGTACGTC. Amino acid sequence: CASSSLTEQYV.